This entry concerns a single T cell receptor (beta chain). As originally analysed: The assay estimated nucleated cells by amplifying reference gene primers. Generated by immunoSEQ multiplex PCR, the TCRdb table keeps only in-frame clones and is missing some. The V and J calls and clone size are taken from that table; D and trimming were inferred from the DNA. There are 170,000 or so clones in the sample; 80% to 90% occur only once, and about 1.9% lies in the top ten. The V and J ends lost 3 bases and 10 bases respectively, with 14 bases between them. CDR1 is SGHNT and CDR2 is YYREEE in the germline V gene (reference sequence). The CDR3 runs 13 residues. This entry belongs to a study of blood T cell repertoires in COVID-19. Study at large: Some COVID-19 samples were acute and others convalescent; all came from the United States, Italy and Spain. T cells, B-cell-depleted T cells, or PBMCs supplied cDNA or gDNA.

This chain links TRBV5-4 with TRBJ2-1; D is uncertain. Sequencing used peripheral blood. This clonotype originated in a young man who had recovered from COVID-19. The CDR3: CASSWASSWEQFF. As DNA, the CDR3 is TGTGCCAGCAGCTGGGCAAGCTCTTGGGAGCAGTTCTTC. The full variable domain, its missing parts supplied by reference TRBV5-4 and TRBJ2-1, is ETGVTQSPTHLIKTRGQQVTLRCSSQSGHNTVSWYQQALGQGPQFIFQYYREEENGRGNFPPRFSGLQFPNYSSELNVNALELDDSALYLCASSWASSWEQFFGPGTRLTVL.